The 10 T cell receptor beta chains below all came from one sample that was sequenced in a study of control samples from healthy donors and cancer patients. Some clones are missing from TCRdb's copy, which holds only in-frame ones; the method was immunoSEQ multiplex PCR. The table lists fewer than 200,000 clones, around nine tenths of them singletons. Sequenced material: blood. Receptors originate from a woman younger than 45 in good health.

This clone was counted between two and nine times. The gene calls are TRBV6-2 or TRBV6-3 and TRBJ2-3, with TRBD2 identical over 7 bases. This CDR3 comprises 16 residues. V lost 2 bases and J lost 5; bases outside the gene matches: 10. Germline V lookup: CDR1 MNHEY, CDR2 SVGEGT. The CDR3 region is CASSYNLWGGGDTQYF. The CDR3 DNA reads TGTGCCAGCAGTTACAACCTTTGGGGCGGGGGAGATACGCAGTATTTT.

This clone was found once. This sequence joins TRBV6-5 and TRBJ2-7; the D is unclear. The CDR3 has 12 amino acids. Germline V gives CDR1 MNHEY, CDR2 SVGAGI. Trimming took off 5 bases at V and 2 bases at J, with 7 bases between the two ends. The CDR3 reads CASSQSPYEQYF. CDR3 coding DNA: TGTGCCAGCAGTCAGTCACCCTACGAGCAGTACTTC.

V gene TRBV14 combines with J gene TRBJ1-6, with D possibly being TRBD1 (6 bases). Germline lookup yields CDR1 SGHDN and CDR2 FVKESK. The CDR3 has 14 amino acids. V lost 0 bases and J 7 bases, leaving 7 bases between the germline ends. CDR3 DNA: TGTGCCAGCAGCCAAGAAACAGGGAATTCACCCCTCCACTTT. The encoded protein is CASSQETGNSPLHF.

The chain combines TRBV6-5 with TRBJ1-3, with D uncertain. Trimming removed 6 bases at V and 6 bases at J, with 6 bases between. The CDR3 covers 11 residues. Germline values: CDR1 MNHEY, CDR2 SVGAGI. DNA for the CDR3: TGTGCCAGCAGCAGACCAAACACCATATATTTT. Translation gives CASSRPNTIYF.

V and J are TRBV5-4 and TRBJ2-5; 7 bases map to TRBD1. The V and J ends lost 5 bases and 5 bases, in that order; junction bases with no gene match: 9. In germline, CDR1 is SGHNT, CDR2 YYREEE (reference sequence). CDR3 length: 14 residues. The CDR3 sequence is CASSGQMGQETQYF. The CDR3 nucleotides are TGTGCCAGCAGTGGTCAGATGGGACAGGAGACCCAGTACTTC.

The genes are TRBV18 and TRBJ2-3; D gene uncertain. Germline values: CDR1 KGHSH, CDR2 LQKENI. Trimming shortened V by 6 bases and J by 6 bases, and 10 bases separated the two germline ends. The CDR3 runs to 12 residues. The CDR3 reads CASSRYEDTQYF. The CDR3 DNA follows: TGTGCCAGCTCCCGGTACGAGGATACGCAGTATTTT.

This chain connects TRBV5-1 to TRBJ2-6, with a tentative D call TRBD1 (6 bases). V was shortened by 4 bases and J by 0 bases, with 8 bases between the two germline ends. There are 15 residues in the CDR3. From germline, CDR1 is SGHRS and CDR2 YFSETQ. Here the CDR3 DNA reads TGCGCCAGCAGCGAAGGGGGCTCTGGGGCCAACGTCCTGACTTTC. It encodes CASSEGGSGANVLTF.

The sample holds one count of this clone. V is TRBV24-1 and J is TRBJ1-2, with no clear D. The germline V gene has CDR1 KGHDR and CDR2 SFDVKD. Trimming cost V 0 bases and J 8 bases, with 3 bases left between them. CDR3 length: 11 amino acids. CDR3 bases: TGTGCCACCAGTGATTTGTCAGGCTACACCTTC. This encodes CATSDLSGYTF.

The genes are TRBV5-1 and TRBJ2-7, with D hard to call. Between the trimmed V and J ends, which lost 5 bases and 4 bases, there was a span of 13 bases. CDR1 SGHRS and CDR2 YFSETQ come from the germline V gene. This CDR3 is 13 amino acids long. CDR3 DNA: TGCGCCAGCAGGCCGGTCGCTATGTACGAGCAGTACTTC. Translated, it gives CASRPVAMYEQYF. Full variable domain (rest looked up from reference TRBV5-1 and TRBJ2-7): KAGVTQTPRYLIKTRGQQVTLSCSPISGHRSVSWYQQTPGQGLQFLFEYFSETQRNKGNFPGRFSGRQFSNSRSEMNVSTLELGDSALYLCASRPVAMYEQYFGPGTRLTVT.

This clone was counted a single time. The genes are TRBV7-8 and TRBJ2-1, with 9 bases matching TRBD2. This CDR3 comprises 18 residues. Germline V gene data show CDR1 as SGHVS and CDR2 as FQNEAQ. With 2 bases clipped from V and 8 bases from J, the junction kept 16 bases outside the gene matches. As DNA, the CDR3 is TGTGCCAGCAGCTTAAGGGGCGGGCTAGCGGGGCCCAGGGATGAGCAGTTCTTC. Protein sequence: CASSLRGGLAGPRDEQFF.